This T cell receptor (beta chain) stems from a study of shared clonotypes between healthy human individuals. To note about this clone: The sample carries other DNA sequences with the same CDR3.

Several immunoSEQ 96-well plates shared each subset's DNA, each plate a replicate. Using immunoSEQ multiplex PCR, the repertoire was profiled, and TCRdb retains in-frame clones only, with some absent. Of millions of clones listed, 90% to 95% are singletons. Sequencing was done on a sample of naive CD4+ T cells sorted from blood. Subset: CD45RA+ positively selected. This sequence originates from a man aged 18 to 30 in good health.

The CDR3 DNA follows: TGTGCCAGTAGTATAGTAGGGAGCTCCTACGAGCAGTACTTC. It yields the protein CASSIVGSSYEQYF. The chain uses TRBV19 and TRBJ2-7, with D possibly being TRBD2 (5 bases). Looked up from germline, CDR1 is LNHDA and CDR2 is SQIVND (reference sequence). The V and J ends lost 1 base and 0 bases respectively, with 7 bases between them. This CDR3 is 14 amino acids long.